The clone carrying this TCR beta chain showed up just a few times. The sample belongs to a study of human T cells and chemical hapten exposure. This CDR3 contains 17 residues. V was pared by 2 bases and J by 5 bases, with 18 bases between. Germline V gene data show CDR1 as KGHDR and CDR2 as SFDVKD. Via MiXCR, TCRdb re-called the RACE reads, giving one row per CDR3 protein. The table shows about 84,000 distinct CDR3 sequences, with 9.5% to 14% occurring only once. Time point of the sample: patch test 3, about 24 weeks after DPC sensitization. The treatment was: therapeutic diphenylcyclopropenone sensitization with weekly scalp DPC.

This TCR came from a woman in her forties or fifties with alopecia areata. Some clones in this sample may be carry-over from other donors' samples. The V gene is TRBV24-1, the J gene TRBJ2-1; perhaps TRBD1 as D (6 bases). Sequenced material: whole blood, taken in connection with sensitization to the hapten diphenylcyclopropenone (DPC). CDR3 sequence reads: CATSDSGPAGANNEQFF. The CDR3, as DNA: TGTGCCACCAGTGATTCAGGTCCGGCAGGGGCTAACAATGAGCAGTTCTTC.